The clone carrying this T cell receptor beta chain turned up a few times. The antigen is undetermined. What was sequenced were expressed TCRB transcripts, since all of the isolated RNA had been reverse transcribed. Produced via immunoSEQ multiplex PCR; TCRdb's table is partial and in-frame only. The profile covers more than 550,000 clones, with about 14% appearing a single time and approximately 0.043% taken by the ten largest. This entry comes from a study of beta chain features in type 1 diabetes. At the level of the study: Across the samples, 107,917,701 sorted cells were examined in total. Study-wide points: Moderate yet significant TCRB CDR3 shortening was seen in Type 1 diabetes patients in all four CD4+ subsets.

V was trimmed by 1 base and J by 2 bases, leaving 12 bases between them. Germline V gene lookup returns CDR1 SGHRS and CDR2 YFSETQ. The CDR3 spans 16 residues. The genes are TRBV5-1 and TRBJ2-2; tentatively, D is TRBD2 (5 bases). This clonotype was obtained from a man between 18 and 35 years old with type 1 diabetes. What was sequenced was naive CD4+ T cells from blood. As DNA, the CDR3 is TGCGCCAGCAGCTTGAAGAGGGCTGCTAACACCGGGGAGCTGTTTTTT. Protein: CASSLKRAANTGELFF.